One and the same sample provided the 4 T cell receptor beta chains below, sequenced in a study of shared clonotypes between healthy human individuals. Naive CD8 populations comprised CD45RO-negative cells positively selected for CCR7, excluding terminally differentiated effector memory CD45RA+ cells. Sequencing was performed with immunoSEQ multiplex PCR; in TCRdb, only in-frame clones are kept and a portion is missing. The sample has roughly 2.1 million clones; 85% to 95% are singletons. Sequencing was done on a sample of naive CD8+ T cells from PBMCs. These receptors were taken from a man aged 18 to 30 in good health. Some clones in this sample may be carry-over from other donors' samples.

V usage is TRBV7-9 and J usage is TRBJ2-6; 11 bases align to TRBD1. The germline V gene has CDR1 SEHNR and CDR2 FQNEAQ (reference sequence). V was pared by 5 bases and J by 1 base, with 7 bases of the junction left unmatched. The CDR3 covers 18 residues. CDR3 nucleotide sequence: TGTGCCAGCAGCATACCGGGACAGGGGGTTTCTGGGGCCAACGTCCTGACTTTC. Residues: CASSIPGQGVSGANVLTF.

This clone was recorded once. The chain links TRBV9 to TRBJ2-3; D gene unclear. CDR3 length: 16 residues. Trimming took 0 bases from V and 1 from J, leaving 12 bases between them. Germline values: CDR1 SGDLS, CDR2 YYNGEE. This CDR3 reads CASSVEPGLGTDTQYF. In DNA, the CDR3 is TGTGCCAGCAGCGTAGAACCCGGCCTCGGCACAGATACGCAGTATTTT.

Turning to this clone: The sample holds other DNA sequences that translate to the same CDR3. The chain combines TRBV27 with TRBJ2-7; possibly TRBD1 or TRBD2 for D (5 bases each). This CDR3 contains 11 residues. CDR1 is MNHEY and CDR2 is SMNVEV in the germline V gene (reference sequence). V gave up 3 bases and J gave up 6 bases, with 6 bases separating them. The CDR3 sequence: CASSFGGEQYF. In DNA, the CDR3 is TGTGCCAGCAGTTTTGGGGGCGAGCAGTACTTC.

J is TRBJ2-7 and V is TRBV28; D is perhaps TRBD2 (6 bases). The length of the CDR3 is 15 residues. Germline lookup yields CDR1 MDHEN and CDR2 SYDVKM. Trimming removed 5 bases from V and 2 bases from J, with 16 bases in between. CDR3 coding DNA: TGTGCCAGCAGTCCCCCCGGGACTCCAACCTACGAGCAGTACTTC. This translates into CASSPPGTPTYEQYF.